The 23 T cell receptor beta chains below come from one sample, sequenced in a study of T cell responses to AZD1222 COVID-19 vaccine. Libraries were prepared by immunoSEQ multiplex PCR; TCRdb keeps only in-frame clonotypes and omits some of them. The table records tens of thousands of clones, 70% to 90% of them present only once. Sequencing was performed on peripheral blood, taken on day 0 of AZD1222 vaccination. The receptors originated from an adult in good health.

The CDR3 DNA reads TGCAGCGTTGAAGTACAGAACTATGGCTACACCTTC. Translated, it gives CSVEVQNYGYTF. The chain uses TRBV29-1 and TRBJ1-2; D gene ambiguous. Per the germline V gene, CDR1 is SQVTM and CDR2 is ANQGSEA. This CDR3 is built from 12 residues. Trimming took off 1 base at V and 2 bases at J, with 5 bases between the two ends.

The rearrangement uses TRBV27 and TRBJ2-2; 8 bases agree with TRBD1. This CDR3 is 15 amino acids long. CDR1 is MNHEY, CDR2 SMNVEV, per germline (reference sequence). J gave up 5 bases and V 4 bases, and 6 bases lay outside the gene matches. CDR3 region: CASSSDRGRTGELFF. In nucleotides, the CDR3 is TGTGCCAGCAGTTCCGACAGGGGTAGAACCGGGGAGCTGTTTTTT.

This clone is a singleton in its sample. The rearrangement joins TRBV5-4 to TRBJ1-4; D remains unclear. The V and J ends lost 0 bases and 11 bases respectively, with 8 bases between them. The CDR3 is 12 amino acids. Germline values: CDR1 SGHNT, CDR2 YYREEE (reference sequence). The CDR3 here is CASSLASSKLFF. CDR3 in DNA: TGTGCCAGCAGCTTGGCGTCTTCCAAACTGTTTTTT.

The count of this clone is one. The chain has TRBV5-1 and TRBJ2-1; TRBD1 agrees at 8 bases. Trimming cost V 5 bases and J 0 bases; bases outside gene matches: 1. The length of the CDR3 is 14 residues. The germline CDR1 and CDR2 sequences are SGHRS and YFSETQ. The CDR3 sequence is CASSGQGSYNEQFF. CDR3 coding DNA: TGCGCCAGCAGTGGACAGGGCTCCTACAATGAGCAGTTCTTC.

The CDR3 is CASSPGTGDDQPQHF. CDR3 coding DNA: TGTGCCAGCAGCCCAGGGACAGGGGACGATCAGCCCCAGCATTTT. J is TRBJ1-5 and V is TRBV3-1 (or the pseudogene TRBV3-2), with TRBD1 matching over 10 bases. The CDR3 spans 15 residues. CDR1 and CDR2 from the germline V gene are LGHDT and YNNKEL (reference sequence). The junction had 5 bases not matched to a gene; V was cut back by 4 bases and J by 5 bases.

This chain links TRBV24-1 with TRBJ1-1; D call uncertain. The ends were cut back, 1 base at V and 5 bases at J, with 7 bases in the middle. This CDR3 contains 13 residues. The germline V gene encodes CDR1 KGHDR and CDR2 SFDVKD. The CDR3 spells CATSDLGNTEAFF. DNA of the CDR3: TGTGCCACCAGTGATTTAGGAAATACTGAAGCTTTCTTT.

This clone was observed once. The chain is built from TRBV6-5 and TRBJ1-2; no firm D call. Germline V lookup: CDR1 MNHEY, CDR2 SVGAGI. The V end lost 0 bases, the J end lost 4 bases, and 9 bases lay between the germline ends. This CDR3 region has 14 residues. CDR3 sequence (DNA): TGTGCCAGCAGTTACTCGGACCGGAGCTATGGCTACACCTTC. It translates to CASSYSDRSYGYTF.

V and J are TRBV7-9 and TRBJ2-7; D is ambiguous. V gave up 1 base and J gave up 2 bases, with 9 bases separating them. The CDR3 loop spans 14 amino acids. Germline values: CDR1 SEHNR, CDR2 FQNEAQ (reference sequence). In nucleotides, the CDR3 is TGTGCCAGCAGCTTAGGGTTGGACCCCTACGAGCAGTACTTC. As protein: CASSLGLDPYEQYF.

The sample holds one count of this clone. This rearrangement joins TRBV6-6 to TRBJ1-2; perhaps TRBD1 as D (5 bases). The CDR3 totals 13 residues. The germline gives CDR1 MNHNY, CDR2 SVGAGI (reference sequence). V shed 6 bases and J shed 4 bases, with 12 bases lying between them. The CDR3 spells CASSRDSLYGYTF. CDR3 in DNA: TGTGCCAGCAGCCGTGACAGCCTCTATGGCTACACCTTC.

The sample holds one count of this clone. The chain joins TRBV7-9 to TRBJ1-6; possible D gene TRBD1, 5 bases. The length of the CDR3 is 14 residues. Trimming left V 3 bases short and J 10 bases short, with 13 bases between. Germline CDR1 and CDR2: SEHNR and FQNEAQ (reference sequence). The CDR3 sequence is CASSFRLWDSPLHF. Written as DNA, the CDR3 is TGTGCCAGCAGCTTTCGACTTTGGGACTCACCCCTCCACTTT.

The V and J genes are TRBV6-1 and TRBJ1-6; D might be TRBD1 (5 bases). V shed 3 bases and J shed 5 bases, with 14 bases lying between them. The CDR3 loop spans 16 amino acids. Germline CDR1 is MNHNS and CDR2 is SASEGT. The CDR3 nucleotides read TGTGCCAGCAGTGATCCTGCGGGGCCTGATAATTCACCCCTCCACTTT. It encodes CASSDPAGPDNSPLHF.

The rearrangement joins TRBV19 to TRBJ2-3; D gene unclear. The ends were cut back, 11 bases at V and 5 bases at J, with 14 bases in the middle. The CDR3 is made up of 12 amino acids. Germline-derived CDR1 and CDR2 are LNHDA and SQIVND (reference sequence). The CDR3 is CAALSAEDTQYF. CDR3 in DNA: TGTGCCGCTCTGTCGGCGGAAGATACGCAGTATTTT.

The chain combines TRBV4-3 with TRBJ1-5, with D uncertain. There are 13 residues in the CDR3. CDR1 is LGHNA and CDR2 is YSLEER in the germline V gene. The V and J ends lost 4 bases and 6 bases respectively, with 10 bases between them. The CDR3: CASSLTAAQPQHF. The CDR3 nucleotides read TGCGCCAGCAGCCTTACGGCTGCTCAGCCCCAGCATTTT.

The chain uses TRBV7-8 and TRBJ1-3; 7 bases match TRBD1. Trimming removed 5 bases from V and 3 bases from J; junction bases left unmatched: 4. This CDR3 spans 14 amino acids. Germline V gene data show CDR1 as SGHVS and CDR2 as FQNEAQ. The CDR3: CASSRGGGGNTIYF. The CDR3 coding sequence is TGTGCCAGCAGCCGAGGGGGCGGTGGAAACACCATATATTTT. Complete variable domain (other parts from reference TRBV7-8 and TRBJ1-3): GAGVSQSPRYKVAKRGQDVALRCDPISGHVSLFWYQQALGQGPEFLTYFQNEAQLDKSGLPSDRFFAERPEGSVSTLKIQRTQQEDSAVYLCASSRGGGGNTIYFGEGSWLTVV.

This chain connects TRBV24-1 to TRBJ2-2; TRBD2 is a possible D gene (5 bases). Germline-derived CDR1 and CDR2 are KGHDR and SFDVKD. V lost 7 bases, J lost 0 bases, and 8 bases lay in between. The CDR3 has 14 amino acids. DNA of the CDR3: TGTGCCACCAGACCGACTACGAACACCGGGGAGCTGTTTTTT. Its translation is CATRPTTNTGELFF.

The count of this clone is one. The V gene is TRBV4-3, the J gene TRBJ1-3, with a possible D match to TRBD1 (5 bases). CDR3 length equals 13 residues. V was clipped by 2 bases and J by 8 bases, with 10 bases between them. From germline, CDR1 is LGHNA and CDR2 YSLEER. The CDR3 loop is CASSQRGLDTIYF. In DNA form, the CDR3 reads TGCGCCAGCAGCCAAAGGGGTCTGGACACCATATATTTT.

The chain carries TRBV5-1 and TRBJ1-1; D unresolved. CDR3 length equals 13 residues. Looked up from germline, CDR1 is SGHRS and CDR2 is YFSETQ. V lost 0 bases and J 5 bases, leaving 8 bases between the germline ends. The CDR3 nucleotides read TGCGCCAGCAGCTTGGTAGGCCGGACTGAAGCTTTCTTT. Translated, it gives CASSLVGRTEAFF. The variable domain in full, completed from reference TRBV5-1 and TRBJ1-1, reads KAGVTQTPRYLIKTRGQQVTLSCSPISGHRSVSWYQQTPGQGLQFLFEYFSETQRNKGNFPGRFSGRQFSNSRSEMNVSTLELGDSALYLCASSLVGRTEAFFGQGTRLTVV.

The chain recombines TRBV28 with TRBJ2-3, with 14 bases fitting TRBD2. The CDR3 length is 17 residues. V dropped 4 bases and J dropped 4; count of bases not matched to a gene: 7. Germline loops: CDR1 MDHEN, CDR2 SYDVKM. Here the CDR3 reads CASSSLTSGGAPDTQYF. CDR3 DNA sequence: TGTGCCAGCAGTTCCCTGACTAGCGGGGGGGCCCCAGATACGCAGTATTTT.

The rearrangement links TRBV19 to TRBJ1-2; 8 bases match TRBD1. Germline lookup yields CDR1 LNHDA and CDR2 SQIVND (reference sequence). The CDR3 has 13 amino acids. The V gene end was trimmed by 5 bases and the J gene end by 6 bases; junction bases not matched to a gene: 5. The CDR3: CASSFGTGHGYTF. CDR3 nucleotide sequence: TGTGCCAGTAGTTTCGGGACAGGCCATGGCTACACCTTC.

The chain couples TRBV11-2 to TRBJ1-4; 9 bases fit TRBD1. The CDR3 is made up of 16 amino acids. V gave up 5 bases and J gave up 1 base; unmatched junction bases: 5. The germline gives CDR1 SGHAT, CDR2 FQNNGV. For the CDR3, the DNA is TGTGCCAGCAGCCCATTGACAGGGGGAACTAATGAAAAACTGTTTTTT. Residues: CASSPLTGGTNEKLFF.

The rearrangement links TRBV19 to TRBJ1-1; 12 bases align to TRBD1. J gave up 5 bases and V 5 bases, and 21 bases lay outside the gene matches. The CDR3 has 20 amino acids. The germline CDR1 and CDR2 sequences are LNHDA and SQIVND (reference sequence). Here the CDR3 reads CASSPPGYGRDRGRGTEAFF. The CDR3 DNA sequence: TGTGCCAGTAGTCCCCCTGGATACGGCCGGGACAGGGGGCGAGGAACTGAAGCTTTCTTT.

The gene calls are TRBV19 and TRBJ2-3; 10 nucleotides align to TRBD2. Germline V gene lookup returns CDR1 LNHDA and CDR2 SQIVND (reference sequence). The V and J ends lost 5 bases and 1 base, in that order; junction bases with no gene match: 6. This CDR3 is built from 16 residues. The CDR3 is CASSPRLAGGTDTQYF. CDR3 bases: TGTGCCAGTAGTCCCCGTCTAGCGGGGGGCACAGATACGCAGTATTTT.

A single count supports this clone. This chain joins TRBV3-1 (or the pseudogene TRBV3-2) and TRBJ1-5; D ambiguous. Looked up from germline, CDR1 is LGHDT and CDR2 is YNNKEL (reference sequence). The V end was cut by 5 bases, the J end by 1 base, with 12 bases between. The CDR3 totals 15 residues. The CDR3 bases are TGTGCCAGCAGCTCAGGACGGCTGAGCAATCAGCCCCAGCATTTT. It translates to CASSSGRLSNQPQHF.